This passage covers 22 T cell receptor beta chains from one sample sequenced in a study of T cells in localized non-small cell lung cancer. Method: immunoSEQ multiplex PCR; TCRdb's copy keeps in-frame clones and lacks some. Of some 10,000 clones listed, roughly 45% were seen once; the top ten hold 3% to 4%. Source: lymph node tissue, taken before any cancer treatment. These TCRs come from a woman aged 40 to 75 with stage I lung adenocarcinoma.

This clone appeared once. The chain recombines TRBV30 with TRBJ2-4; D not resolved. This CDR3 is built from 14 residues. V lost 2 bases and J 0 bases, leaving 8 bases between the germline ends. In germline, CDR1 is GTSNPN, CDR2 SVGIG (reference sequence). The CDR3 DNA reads TGTGCCTGGAGTCGTGACATAGCCAAAAACATTCAGTACTTC. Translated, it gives CAWSRDIAKNIQYF.

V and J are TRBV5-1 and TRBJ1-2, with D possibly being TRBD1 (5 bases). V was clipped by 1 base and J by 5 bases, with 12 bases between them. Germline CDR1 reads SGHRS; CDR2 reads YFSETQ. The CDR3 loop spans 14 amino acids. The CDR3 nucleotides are TGCGCCAGCAGCTTGTACGGGGGAGGTTATGGCTACACCTTC. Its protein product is CASSLYGGGYGYTF. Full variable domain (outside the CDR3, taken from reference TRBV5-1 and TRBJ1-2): KAGVTQTPRYLIKTRGQQVTLSCSPISGHRSVSWYQQTPGQGLQFLFEYFSETQRNKGNFPGRFSGRQFSNSRSEMNVSTLELGDSALYLCASSLYGGGYGYTFGSGTRLTVV.

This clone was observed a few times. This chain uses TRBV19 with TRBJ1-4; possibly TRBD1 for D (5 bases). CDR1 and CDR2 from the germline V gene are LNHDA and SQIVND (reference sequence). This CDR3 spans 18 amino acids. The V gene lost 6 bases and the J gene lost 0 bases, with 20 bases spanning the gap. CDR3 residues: CASRAGTQARPTNEKLFF. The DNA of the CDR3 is TGTGCCAGTAGAGCCGGGACGCAGGCACGGCCAACTAATGAAAAACTGTTTTTT.

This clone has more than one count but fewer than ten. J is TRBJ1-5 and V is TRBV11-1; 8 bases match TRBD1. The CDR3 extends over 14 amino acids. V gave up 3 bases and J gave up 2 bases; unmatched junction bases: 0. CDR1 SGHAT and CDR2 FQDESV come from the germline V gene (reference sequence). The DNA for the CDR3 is TGTGCCAGCAGCTTGGGACAGGGCAATCAGCCCCAGCATTTT. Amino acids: CASSLGQGNQPQHF.

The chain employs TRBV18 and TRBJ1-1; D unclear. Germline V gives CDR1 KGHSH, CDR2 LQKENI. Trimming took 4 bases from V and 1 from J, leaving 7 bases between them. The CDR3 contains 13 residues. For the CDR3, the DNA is TGTGCCAGCTCACTTTCAGCGAACACTGAAGCTTTCTTT. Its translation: CASSLSANTEAFF.

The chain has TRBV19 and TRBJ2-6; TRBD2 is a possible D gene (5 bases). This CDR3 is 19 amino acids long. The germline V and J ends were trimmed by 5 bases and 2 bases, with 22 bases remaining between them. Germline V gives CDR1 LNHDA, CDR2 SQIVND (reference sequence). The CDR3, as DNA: TGTGCCAGTAGTCCAGGTTTGACGGGGTTAGCCCCTGGGGCCAACGTCCTGACTTTC. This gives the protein CASSPGLTGLAPGANVLTF.

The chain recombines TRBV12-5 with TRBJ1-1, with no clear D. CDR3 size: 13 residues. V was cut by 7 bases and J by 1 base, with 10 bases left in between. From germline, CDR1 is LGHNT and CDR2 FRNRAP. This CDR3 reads CASAAITNTEAFF. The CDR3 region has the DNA TGTGCTAGTGCCGCAATTACGAACACTGAAGCTTTCTTT.

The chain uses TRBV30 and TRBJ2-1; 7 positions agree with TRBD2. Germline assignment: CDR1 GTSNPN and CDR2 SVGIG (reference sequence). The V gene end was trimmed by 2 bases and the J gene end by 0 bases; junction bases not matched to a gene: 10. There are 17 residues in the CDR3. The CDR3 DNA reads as TGTGCCTGGAGTAAGGGGCTTGCGGGGGTCTCCTACAATGAGCAGTTCTTC. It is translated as CAWSKGLAGVSYNEQFF.

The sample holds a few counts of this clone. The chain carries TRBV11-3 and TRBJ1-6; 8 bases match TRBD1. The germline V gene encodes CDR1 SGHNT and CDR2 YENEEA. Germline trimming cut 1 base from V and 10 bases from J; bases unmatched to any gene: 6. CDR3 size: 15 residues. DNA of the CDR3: TGTGCCAGCAGCTTAGTACAGGGGGGGGAATCACCCCTCCACTTT. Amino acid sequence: CASSLVQGGESPLHF.

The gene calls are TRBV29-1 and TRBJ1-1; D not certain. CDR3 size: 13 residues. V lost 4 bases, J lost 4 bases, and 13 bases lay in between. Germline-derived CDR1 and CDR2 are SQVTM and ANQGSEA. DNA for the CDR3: TGCAGCGTTGCGCAGTTGGGGAGCACTGAAGCTTTCTTT. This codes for CSVAQLGSTEAFF.

Here the CDR3 reads CSVVQVMGAGYTF. The CDR3 region has the DNA TGCAGCGTTGTGCAGGTGATGGGGGCTGGCTACACCTTC. This chain joins TRBV29-1 and TRBJ1-2, with a weak D call TRBD1 (6 bases). Germline V gene sequence: CDR1 SQVTM, CDR2 ANQGSEA. With 4 bases removed from V and 7 bases from J, the gap between germline ends came to 16 bases. CDR3 length: 13 amino acids.

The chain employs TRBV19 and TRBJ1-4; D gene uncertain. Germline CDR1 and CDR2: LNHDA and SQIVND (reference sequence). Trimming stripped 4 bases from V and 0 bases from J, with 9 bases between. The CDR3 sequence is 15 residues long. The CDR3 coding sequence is TGTGCCAGTAGTACTTTGACTGCAACTAATGAAAAACTGTTTTTT. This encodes CASSTLTATNEKLFF. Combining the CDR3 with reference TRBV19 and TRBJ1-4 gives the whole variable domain DGGITQSPKYLFRKEGQNVTLSCEQNLNHDAMYWYRQDPGQGLRLIYYSQIVNDFQKGDIAEGYSVSREKKESFPLTVTSAQKNPTAFYLCASSTLTATNEKLFFGSGTQLSVL.

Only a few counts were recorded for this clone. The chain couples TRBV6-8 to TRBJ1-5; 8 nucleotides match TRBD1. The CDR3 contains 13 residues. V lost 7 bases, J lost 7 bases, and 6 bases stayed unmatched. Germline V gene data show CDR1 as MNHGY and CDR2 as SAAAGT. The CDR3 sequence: CASTTGQDQPQHF. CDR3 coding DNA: TGTGCCAGCACCACGGGACAGGACCAGCCCCAGCATTTT.

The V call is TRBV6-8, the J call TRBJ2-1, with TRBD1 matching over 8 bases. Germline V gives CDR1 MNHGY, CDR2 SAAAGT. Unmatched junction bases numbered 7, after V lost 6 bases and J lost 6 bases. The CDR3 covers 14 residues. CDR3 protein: CASRPPTGGNEQFF. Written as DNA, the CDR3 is TGTGCCAGCAGACCCCCTACAGGGGGCAATGAGCAGTTCTTC.

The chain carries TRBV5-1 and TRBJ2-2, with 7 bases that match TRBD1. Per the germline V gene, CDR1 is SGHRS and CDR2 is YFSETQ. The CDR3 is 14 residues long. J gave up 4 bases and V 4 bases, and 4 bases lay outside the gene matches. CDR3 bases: TGCGCCAGCAGCGTGGGACAGATCACCGGGGAGCTGTTTTTT. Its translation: CASSVGQITGELFF.

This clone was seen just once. The CDR3 region has the DNA TGTGCCAGCTCGCTAGTGGACCTGACGGAGACCCAGTACTTC. Protein sequence: CASSLVDLTETQYF. The V gene is TRBV18, the J gene TRBJ2-5; no definite D call. V was cut by 6 bases and J by 5 bases, with 16 bases left in between. The germline CDR1 and CDR2 sequences are KGHSH and LQKENI. The CDR3 totals 14 residues.

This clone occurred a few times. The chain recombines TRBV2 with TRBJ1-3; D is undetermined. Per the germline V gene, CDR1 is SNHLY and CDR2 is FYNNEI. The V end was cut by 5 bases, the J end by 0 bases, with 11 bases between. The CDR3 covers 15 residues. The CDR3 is CASSPDSTSGNTIYF. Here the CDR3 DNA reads TGTGCCAGCAGTCCGGATTCGACCTCTGGAAACACCATATATTTT.

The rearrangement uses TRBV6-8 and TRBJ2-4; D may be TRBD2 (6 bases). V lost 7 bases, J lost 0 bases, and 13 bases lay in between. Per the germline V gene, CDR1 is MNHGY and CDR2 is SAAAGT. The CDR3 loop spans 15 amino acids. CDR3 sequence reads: CASICRGTAKNIQYF. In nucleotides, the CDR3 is TGTGCCAGCATCTGTCGGGGGACAGCCAAAAACATTCAGTACTTC.

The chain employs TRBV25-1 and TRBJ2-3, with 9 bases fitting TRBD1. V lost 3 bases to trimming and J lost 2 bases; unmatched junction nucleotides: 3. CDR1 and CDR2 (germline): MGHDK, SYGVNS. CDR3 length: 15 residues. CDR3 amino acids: CASSETGGITDTQYF. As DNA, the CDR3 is TGTGCCAGCAGTGAGACAGGGGGAATCACAGATACGCAGTATTTT.

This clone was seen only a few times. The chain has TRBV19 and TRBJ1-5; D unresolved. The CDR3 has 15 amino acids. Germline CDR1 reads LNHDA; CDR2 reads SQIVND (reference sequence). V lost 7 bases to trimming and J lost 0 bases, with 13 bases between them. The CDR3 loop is CASKYGVLSNQPQHF. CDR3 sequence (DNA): TGTGCCAGTAAGTACGGAGTCCTTAGCAATCAGCCCCAGCATTTT. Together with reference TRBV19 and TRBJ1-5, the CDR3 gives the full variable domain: DGGITQSPKYLFRKEGQNVTLSCEQNLNHDAMYWYRQDPGQGLRLIYYSQIVNDFQKGDIAEGYSVSREKKESFPLTVTSAQKNPTAFYLCASKYGVLSNQPQHFGDGTRLSIL.

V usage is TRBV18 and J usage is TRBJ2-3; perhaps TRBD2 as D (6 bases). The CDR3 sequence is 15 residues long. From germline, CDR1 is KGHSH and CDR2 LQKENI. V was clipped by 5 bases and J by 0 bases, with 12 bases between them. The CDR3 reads CASSGGLPSTDTQYF. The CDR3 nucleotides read TGTGCCAGCTCAGGAGGGCTACCGAGCACAGATACGCAGTATTTT.

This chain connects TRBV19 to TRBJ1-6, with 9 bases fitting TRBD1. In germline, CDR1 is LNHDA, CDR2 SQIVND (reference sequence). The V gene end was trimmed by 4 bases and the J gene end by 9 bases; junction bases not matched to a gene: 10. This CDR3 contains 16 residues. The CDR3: CASSNRGRGISSPLHF. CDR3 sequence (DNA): TGTGCCAGTAGTAACAGGGGGCGCGGGATAAGTTCACCCCTCCACTTT.